This T cell receptor (beta chain) comes out of a study of blood T cell repertoires in COVID-19. The sample holds one count of this clone. Per the study methods: Counts of nucleated cells, estimated from reference gene primer amplification, were obtained. Sequencing used immunoSEQ multiplex PCR; TCRdb keeps in-frame clones, though not all of them. V and J calls plus clone size are reproduced from that table; the DNA served to infer D and trimming. The table has roughly 150,000 clones, roughly nine tenths seen once. CDR1 is MNHNY, CDR2 SVGAGI, per germline (reference sequence). V was pared by 10 bases and J by 0 bases, with 10 bases between. The CDR3 is 13 amino acids.

Sequencing was done on a sample of peripheral blood. The chain combines TRBV6-6 with TRBJ1-5; no definite D call. The receptor was derived from a woman aged 70-85 years with acute or convalescent COVID-19. CDR3: CAINGDSNQPQHF. For the CDR3, the DNA is TGTGCCATCAACGGGGATAGCAATCAGCCCCAGCATTTT.